The TCR beta chain described here comes from a study of T cell responses to AZD1222 COVID-19 vaccine. CDR1 and CDR2 from the germline V gene are SGDLS and YYNGEE. The CDR3 has 15 amino acids. Trimming pared 2 bases from V and 1 base from J, leaving 7 bases between. Study-wide results and limits: Mapped onto spike, vaccine-associated CD4 TCRs spanned it and were dominant at 160-218 and 743-854. Repertoires were sampled only after the peak T cell response.

To note about this clone: The antigen is unknown.

Sequencing was performed with immunoSEQ multiplex PCR; in TCRdb, only in-frame clones are kept and a portion is missing. This sample has tens of thousands of clones, with under 95% found just once. This chain uses TRBV9 with TRBJ2-6, with D possibly TRBD1 on 6 matching bases. This sample comprised peripheral blood, obtained on day 0 of MenACWY control vaccination. This TCR derives from an adult in good health. The CDR3 DNA sequence: TGTGCCAGCAGCGTGGGGGCATCTGGGGCCAACGTCCTGACTTTC. It is translated as CASSVGASGANVLTF.